The entry below gives a single T cell receptor beta chain sequence along with its context. At least ten counts were recorded for this clonotype. No cognate antigen has been identified for it. No base qualities exist here, and no much larger clone lies one base off it. The listed sequencing device is Illumina HiSeq 1500. TCRdb reanalyzed the raw reads on its own, using fastp at Q25 for trimming and MiXCR for clone calling, and kept in-frame beta chains. Here each entry gathers all rows of one CDR3 protein and keeps the most common genes and DNA. Present in this sample are roughly 240,000 distinct CDR3 sequences, approximately 6.7% of which were seen just once. The biggest ten clones account for 6.5% of the sample. Spanning cysteine to phenylalanine, the CDR3 consists of 16 amino acids. Just the 48-base CDR3 DNA is kept, in frame starting at base 1. For CDR1 and CDR2, the germline V gene lists SGHTA and FQGNSA. Trimming at the junction amounts to 4 bases on V and 4 bases on J, and the germline ends lie 19 bases apart.

This sample was included in a study of T cell repertoires in cytomegalovirus infection (dated by TCRdb to about 2019). About the investigation overall: Because public TCR beta signatures pointed to carriage of CMV infection together with the matching HLA type, the HLA type of each donor mattered for the analysis.

What the research found in general, with its limitations: Carriers of CMV infection plus the relevant HLA type were discriminated by the cumulative frequency of public TCR beta family members in the study cohort and in an independent approximately 350-donor cohort. The ex vivo response was dominated by HLA-C-restricted CMV-specific TCR beta clonotypes, and the single most frequent clonotype in two of eight donors was supplied by these HLA-C-restricted clonotypes.

The origin of this receptor is a human donor in good health (CMV status not recorded). Some clones in this sample may be carry-over from other donors' samples. In this chain, TRBV7-2 is recombined with TRBJ2-5; the D gene is tentatively TRBD1 or TRBD2, each matching 5 bases. Sequencing used PBMCs. In nucleotide form, the sequence is TGTGCCAGCAGCTGGGGCAGCGGAAATAGGTTAGAGACCCAGTACTTC. It translates to CASSWGSGNRLETQYF.